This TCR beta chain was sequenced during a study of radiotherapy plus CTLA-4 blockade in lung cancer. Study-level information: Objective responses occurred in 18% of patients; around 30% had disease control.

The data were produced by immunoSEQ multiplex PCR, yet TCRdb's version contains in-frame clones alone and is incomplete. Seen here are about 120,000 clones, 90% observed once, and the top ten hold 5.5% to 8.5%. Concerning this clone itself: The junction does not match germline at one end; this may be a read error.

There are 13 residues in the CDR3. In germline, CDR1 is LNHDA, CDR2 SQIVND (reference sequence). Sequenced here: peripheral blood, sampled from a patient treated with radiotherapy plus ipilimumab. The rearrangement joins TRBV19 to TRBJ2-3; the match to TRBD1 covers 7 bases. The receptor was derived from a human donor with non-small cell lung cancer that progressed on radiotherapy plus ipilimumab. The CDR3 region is CAGSRGQGDTQYF. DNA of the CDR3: TGTGCCGGTAGTAGGGGGCAGGGGGATACGCAGTATTTT.